A single sample is the source of the 16 T cell receptor beta chains below, sequenced in a study of human T cells and chemical hapten exposure. The sample's time point: patch test 1, 2 weeks after DPC sensitization. Specified treatment: therapeutic diphenylcyclopropenone sensitization with weekly scalp DPC. TCRdb passed the RACE reads through MiXCR, listing each CDR3 protein once. Among nearly 350,000 distinct CDR3 sequences listed, around 7% were seen once. The specimen comprised whole blood, sampled in connection with sensitization to the hapten diphenylcyclopropenone (DPC). The receptors stem from a woman aged 18-29 years with alopecia areata. Some clones in this sample may be carry-over from other donors' samples.

This clonotype was detected ten times or more. This rearrangement joins TRBV7-2 to TRBJ2-6, with D hard to call. The CDR3 is 14 amino acids. V lost 4 bases, J lost 6 bases, and 10 bases lay in between. In germline, CDR1 is SGHTA, CDR2 FQGNSA. CDR3 sequence reads: CASSSSWQANVLTF. CDR3 coding DNA: TGTGCCAGCAGCTCAAGTTGGCAGGCCAACGTCCTGACTTTC. The whole variable domain, filled in from reference TRBV7-2 and TRBJ2-6, reads GAGVSQSPSNKVTEKGKDVELRCDPISGHTALYWYRQSLGQGLEFLIYFQGNSAPDKSGLPSDRFSAERTGGSVSTLTIQRTQQEDSAVYLCASSSSWQANVLTFGAGSRLTVL.

The gene calls are TRBV6-5 and TRBJ1-5; no clear D. Germline values: CDR1 MNHEY, CDR2 SVGAGI. CDR3 length equals 15 residues. The V end was cut by 6 bases, the J end by 0 bases, with 12 bases between. The chain's CDR3 is CASSQVPGSNQPQHF. The CDR3 nucleotides are TGTGCCAGCAGCCAAGTCCCCGGTAGCAATCAGCCCCAGCATTTT.

This clonotype came up a few times. V gene TRBV5-5 combines with J gene TRBJ1-3, with 9 bases that match TRBD1. Trimming took 4 bases from V and 0 from J; bases not matched to a gene: 11. The CDR3 covers 18 residues. In germline, CDR1 is SGHKS, CDR2 YYEKEE (reference sequence). Here the CDR3 reads CASSLDRGFLYSGNTIYF. In DNA, the CDR3 is TGTGCCAGCAGCCTGGACAGGGGTTTCCTTTACTCTGGAAACACCATATATTTT.

J is TRBJ1-2 and V is TRBV13; TRBD1 might be the D (5 bases). The CDR3 runs to 15 residues. Per germline, CDR1 PRHDT and CDR2 FYEKMQ (reference sequence). The V and J ends lost 5 bases and 3 bases respectively, with 16 bases between them. The CDR3 spells CASSAHRTDYYGYTF. Written as DNA, the CDR3 is TGTGCCAGCAGCGCTCACAGGACCGATTACTATGGCTACACCTTC.

CDR3 protein: CASSPLPGDGSSYEQYF. In DNA form, the CDR3 reads TGTGCCAGCAGCCCACTCCCCGGGGACGGGAGCTCCTACGAGCAGTACTTC. The chain couples TRBV7-9 to TRBJ2-7; tentative D call: TRBD2 (6 bases). The CDR3 contains 17 residues. CDR1 is SEHNR and CDR2 is FQNEAQ in the germline V gene (reference sequence). Trimming took off 5 bases at V and 0 bases at J, with 20 bases between the two ends.

This clonotype was recorded at least ten times. The V and J genes are TRBV4-2 and TRBJ2-7, with D perhaps TRBD1 or TRBD2 (5 bases each). V was pared by 0 bases and J by 5 bases, with 14 bases between. The germline CDR1 and CDR2 sequences are LGHNA and YNFKEQ. The CDR3 loop spans 15 amino acids. CDR3: CASSQDGTGSNEQYF. Here the CDR3 DNA reads TGTGCCAGCAGCCAAGATGGGACGGGGTCCAACGAGCAGTACTTC.

The chain's CDR3 is CASREAGANYGYTF. The CDR3, as DNA: TGTGCCAGCAGGGAGGCAGGGGCTAACTATGGCTACACCTTC. V usage is TRBV27 and J usage is TRBJ1-2, with D perhaps matching TRBD1 (6 bases). CDR3 length equals 14 residues. V was clipped by 6 bases and J by 0 bases, with 11 bases between them. CDR1 is MNHEY and CDR2 is SMNVEV in the germline V gene (reference sequence).

This clonotype was counted a few times. The chain couples TRBV29-1 to TRBJ1-2; D call uncertain. This CDR3 comprises 12 residues. CDR1 SQVTM and CDR2 ANQGSEA come from the germline V gene. Trimming left V 3 bases short and J 2 bases short, with 7 bases between. DNA for the CDR3: TGCAGCGTTGAGGCCGGAAACTATGGCTACACCTTC. This gives the protein CSVEAGNYGYTF.

This clonotype was seen more than once but under ten times. V is TRBV5-1 and J is TRBJ2-4; 9 bases are shared with TRBD2. The germline CDR1 and CDR2 sequences are SGHRS and YFSETQ. The junction had 16 bases not matched to a gene; V was cut back by 5 bases and J by 7 bases. CDR3 length: 17 amino acids. CDR3 nucleotide sequence: TGCGCCAGCAGACTTGATAGGTATGGGACTAGCATGAACATTCAGTACTTC. Its translation is CASRLDRYGTSMNIQYF.

Concerning this clonotype: The junction departs from the called germline gene at one end, perhaps through a read error. The V and J genes are TRBV7-7 and TRBJ2-3; D gene ambiguous. CDR1 is SSHAT, CDR2 FNYEAQ, per germline (reference sequence). The length of the CDR3 is 14 residues. CDR3 region: CASSPDKMTDTQYF. In DNA form, the CDR3 reads TGTGCTAGCAGCCCTGACAAGATGACAGATACGCAGTATTTT.

As DNA, the CDR3 is TGCAGTGCTTTGACTTTTACTGGAAACACCATATATTTT. Protein sequence: CSALTFTGNTIYF. This sequence joins TRBV20-1 and TRBJ1-3, with D unresolved. Trimming cost V 5 bases and J 2 bases, with 10 bases left between them. The CDR3 spans 13 residues. Per the germline V gene, CDR1 is DFQATT and CDR2 is SNEGSKA (reference sequence).

In this sample, this clonotype turned up a few times. This chain joins TRBV4-2 and TRBJ2-3; 7 bases align to TRBD2. V was clipped by 1 base and J by 2 bases; unmatched bases: 6. The CDR3 has 16 amino acids. Germline V CDR1 and CDR2: LGHNA, YNFKEQ. The CDR3 loop reads CASSQGDYTNTDTQYF. In DNA form, the CDR3 reads TGTGCCAGCAGCCAAGGGGACTACACAAACACAGATACGCAGTATTTT.

At least ten counts were recorded for this clonotype. The rearrangement links TRBV7-9 to TRBJ2-3; D not certain. V gave up 11 bases and J gave up 0 bases, with 21 bases separating them. CDR1 SEHNR and CDR2 FQNEAQ come from the germline V gene (reference sequence). This CDR3 region has 16 residues. This CDR3 is CAGPPQTDSSTDTQYF. CDR3 in DNA: TGTGCCGGCCCTCCACAGACCGACTCGAGCACAGATACGCAGTATTTT.

CDR3 sequence reads: CASSGPGTAGELFF. CDR3 bases: TGTGCCAGCAGTGGTCCCGGGACGGCCGGGGAGCTGTTTTTT. This sequence joins TRBV2 and TRBJ2-2; D is tentatively TRBD1 or TRBD2 (5 bases each). V lost 4 bases, J lost 6 bases, and 12 bases lay in between. This CDR3 spans 14 amino acids. The germline CDR1 and CDR2 sequences are SNHLY and FYNNEI.

This clonotype showed up many times. The chain couples TRBV29-1 to TRBJ2-1, with 10 bases fitting TRBD1. Trimming removed 7 bases from V and 4 bases from J; junction bases left unmatched: 10. The germline gives CDR1 SQVTM, CDR2 ANQGSEA. The CDR3 covers 15 residues. CDR3 in DNA: TGCAGCGCGCGAACCGGGACAGGGGTATACAATGAGCAGTTCTTC. Translation: CSARTGTGVYNEQFF.

This clonotype was counted at least ten times. V usage is TRBV7-3 and J usage is TRBJ2-3; D is perhaps TRBD1 (6 bases). The CDR3 has 14 amino acids. Germline V gene data show CDR1 as SGHTA and CDR2 as FQGTGA. The V end lost 4 bases, the J end lost 4 bases, and 12 bases lay between the germline ends. The CDR3 protein is CASSSWTASDTQYF. In DNA form, the CDR3 reads TGTGCCAGCAGCTCCTGGACAGCCTCAGATACGCAGTATTTT.